The clone carrying this T cell receptor beta chain came up many times. The antigen is undetermined. Trimming left V 1 base short and J 2 bases short, with 12 bases between. CDR1 is MNHEY and CDR2 is SMNVEV in the germline V gene (reference sequence). The CDR3 is 15 amino acids. This sample was taken from a study of T cell repertoires in cytomegalovirus infection. For the study at large: From public TCR beta signatures came an indication of both CMV infection and matching HLA type. Study results and limitations: Of the TCR beta families, the public ones yielded a cumulative frequency that identified carriers of CMV plus the relevant HLA. Dominant in the ex vivo response were TCR beta clonotypes restricted by HLA-C and specific for CMV.

TCRdb reanalysed the reads using MiXCR and keeps one entry per CDR3 protein. In the table there are approximately 550,000 distinct CDR3 sequences, approximately 17% of which are singletons. Material: CD8+ T cells from PBMCs. This TCR was sampled from a human donor in good health (CMV status not recorded). Some clones in this sample may be carry-over from other donors' samples. The chain joins TRBV27 to TRBJ2-7; no clear D. The CDR3 DNA is TGTGCCAGCAGTTTATTGGCAGGAACTGCCTACGAGCAGTACTTC. It codes for CASSLLAGTAYEQYF.